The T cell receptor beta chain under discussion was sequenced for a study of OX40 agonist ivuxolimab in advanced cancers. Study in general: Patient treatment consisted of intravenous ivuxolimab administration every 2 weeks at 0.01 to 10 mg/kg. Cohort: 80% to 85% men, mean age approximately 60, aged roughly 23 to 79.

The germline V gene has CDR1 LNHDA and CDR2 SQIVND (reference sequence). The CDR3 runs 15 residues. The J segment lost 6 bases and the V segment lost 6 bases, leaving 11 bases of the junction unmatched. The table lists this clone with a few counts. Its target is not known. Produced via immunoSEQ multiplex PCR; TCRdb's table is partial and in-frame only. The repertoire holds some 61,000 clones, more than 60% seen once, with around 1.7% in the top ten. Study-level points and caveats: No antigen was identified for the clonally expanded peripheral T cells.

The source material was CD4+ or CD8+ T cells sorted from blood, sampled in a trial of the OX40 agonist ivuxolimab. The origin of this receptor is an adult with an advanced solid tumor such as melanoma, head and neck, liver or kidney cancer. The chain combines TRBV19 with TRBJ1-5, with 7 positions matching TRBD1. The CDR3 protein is CASRRAEGASQPQHF. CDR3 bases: TGTGCCAGTAGACGGGCAGAGGGGGCGAGTCAGCCCCAGCATTTT.